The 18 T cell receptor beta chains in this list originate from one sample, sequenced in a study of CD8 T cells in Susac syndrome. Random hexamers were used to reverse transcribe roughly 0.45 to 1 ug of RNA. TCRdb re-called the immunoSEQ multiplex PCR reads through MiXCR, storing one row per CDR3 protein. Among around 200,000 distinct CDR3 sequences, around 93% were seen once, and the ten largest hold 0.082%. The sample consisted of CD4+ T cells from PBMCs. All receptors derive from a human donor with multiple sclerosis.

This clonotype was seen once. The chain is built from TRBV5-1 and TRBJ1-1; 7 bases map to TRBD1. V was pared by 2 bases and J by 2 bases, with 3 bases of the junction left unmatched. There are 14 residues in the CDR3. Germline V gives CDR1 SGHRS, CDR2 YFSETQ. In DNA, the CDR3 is TGCGCCAGCAGCTTAACAGGGGATAACACTGAAGCTTTCTTT. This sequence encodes CASSLTGDNTEAFF.

The CDR3, as DNA: TGTGCCAGCAGCGACCCCGGAAGTCACAATGAGCAGTTCTTC. Protein product: CASSDPGSHNEQFF. V and J are TRBV9 and TRBJ2-1; D ambiguous. Trimming took 3 bases from V and 5 from J, leaving 12 bases between them. The germline gives CDR1 SGDLS, CDR2 YYNGEE. This CDR3 is 14 amino acids long.

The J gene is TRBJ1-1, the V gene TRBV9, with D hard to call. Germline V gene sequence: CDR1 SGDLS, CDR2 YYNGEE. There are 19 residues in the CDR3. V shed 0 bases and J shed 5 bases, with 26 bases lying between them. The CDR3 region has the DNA TGTGCCAGCAGCGTAGGAGGCTCGTGGAGGATCGGTCCGGAGACTGAAGCTTTCTTT. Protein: CASSVGGSWRIGPETEAFF.

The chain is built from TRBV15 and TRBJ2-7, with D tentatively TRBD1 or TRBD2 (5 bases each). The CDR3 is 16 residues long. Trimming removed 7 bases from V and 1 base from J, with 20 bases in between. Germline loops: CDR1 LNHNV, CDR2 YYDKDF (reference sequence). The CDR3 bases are TGTGCCACCACCCGCGGACATCGACGGGGTTCCTACGAGCAGTACGTC. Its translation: CATTRGHRRGSYEQYV.

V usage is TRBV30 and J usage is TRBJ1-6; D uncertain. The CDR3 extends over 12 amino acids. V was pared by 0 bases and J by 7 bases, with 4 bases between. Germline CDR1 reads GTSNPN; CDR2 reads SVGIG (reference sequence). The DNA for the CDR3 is TGTGCCTGGAGTGTAGGGAATTCACCCCTCCACTTT. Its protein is CAWSVGNSPLHF.

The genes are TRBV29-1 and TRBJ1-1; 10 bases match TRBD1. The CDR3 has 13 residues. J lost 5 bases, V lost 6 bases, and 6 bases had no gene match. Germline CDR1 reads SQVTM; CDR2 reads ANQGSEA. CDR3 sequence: CSVPGQGMTEAFF. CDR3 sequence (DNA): TGCAGCGTGCCGGGACAGGGGATGACTGAAGCTTTCTTT.

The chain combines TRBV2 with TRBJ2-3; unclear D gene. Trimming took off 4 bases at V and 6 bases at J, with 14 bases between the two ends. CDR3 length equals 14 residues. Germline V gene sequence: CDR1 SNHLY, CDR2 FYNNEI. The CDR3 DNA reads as TGTGCCAGCAGTGCCGGGCTTGTTGTTGATACGCAGTATTTT. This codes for CASSAGLVVDTQYF.

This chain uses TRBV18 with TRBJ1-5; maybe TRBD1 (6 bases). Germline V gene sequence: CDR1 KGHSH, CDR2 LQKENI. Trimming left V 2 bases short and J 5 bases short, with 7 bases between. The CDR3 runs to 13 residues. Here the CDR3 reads CASSPDRYQPQHF. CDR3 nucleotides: TGTGCCAGCTCACCAGACAGGTATCAGCCCCAGCATTTT.

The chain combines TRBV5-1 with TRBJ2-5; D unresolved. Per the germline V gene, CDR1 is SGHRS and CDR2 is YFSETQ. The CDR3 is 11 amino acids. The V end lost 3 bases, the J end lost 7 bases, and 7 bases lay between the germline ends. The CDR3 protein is CASSSQVTQYF. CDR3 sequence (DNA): TGCGCCAGCAGCTCTCAGGTGACCCAGTACTTC.

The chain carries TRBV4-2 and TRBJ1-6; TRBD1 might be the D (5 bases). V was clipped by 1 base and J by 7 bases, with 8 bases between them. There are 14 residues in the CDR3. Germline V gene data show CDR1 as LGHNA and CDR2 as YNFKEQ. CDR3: CASSQGRENSPLHF. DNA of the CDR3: TGTGCCAGCAGCCAAGGCAGGGAAAATTCACCCCTCCACTTT.

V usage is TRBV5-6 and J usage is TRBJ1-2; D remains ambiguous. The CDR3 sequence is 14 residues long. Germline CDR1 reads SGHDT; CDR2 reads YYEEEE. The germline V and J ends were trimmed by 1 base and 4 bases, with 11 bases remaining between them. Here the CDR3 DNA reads TGTGCCAGCAGCTTGTCGGCAGAATCCTATGGCTACACCTTC. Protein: CASSLSAESYGYTF.

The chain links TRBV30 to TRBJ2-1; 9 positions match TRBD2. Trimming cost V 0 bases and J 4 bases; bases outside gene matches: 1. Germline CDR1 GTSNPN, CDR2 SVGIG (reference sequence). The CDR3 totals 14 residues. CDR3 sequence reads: CAWSVLAGYNEQFF. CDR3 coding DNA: TGTGCCTGGAGTGTCCTAGCGGGGTACAATGAGCAGTTCTTC. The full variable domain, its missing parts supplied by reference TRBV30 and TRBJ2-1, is SQTIHQWPATLVQPVGSPLSLECTVEGTSNPNLYWYRQAAGRGLQLLFYSVGIGQISSEVPQNLSASRPQDRQFILSSKKLLLSDSGFYLCAWSVLAGYNEQFFGPGTRLTVL.

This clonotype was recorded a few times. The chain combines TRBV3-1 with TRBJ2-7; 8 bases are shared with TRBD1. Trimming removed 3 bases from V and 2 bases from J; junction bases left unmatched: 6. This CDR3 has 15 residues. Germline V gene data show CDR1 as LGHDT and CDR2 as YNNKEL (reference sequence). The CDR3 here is CASSQGTGGAYEQYF. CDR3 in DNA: TGTGCCAGCAGCCAGGGCACAGGGGGAGCCTACGAGCAGTACTTC.

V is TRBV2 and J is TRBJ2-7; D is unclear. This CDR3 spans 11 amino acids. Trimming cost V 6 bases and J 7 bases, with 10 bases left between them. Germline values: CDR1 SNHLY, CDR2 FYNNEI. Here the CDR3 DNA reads TGTGCCAGCAGATATCGAGGAGAGCAGTACTTC. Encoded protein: CASRYRGEQYF.

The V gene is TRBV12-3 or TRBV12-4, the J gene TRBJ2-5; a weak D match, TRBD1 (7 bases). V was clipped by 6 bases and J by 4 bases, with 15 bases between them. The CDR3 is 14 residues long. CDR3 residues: CASRGGQPPETQYF. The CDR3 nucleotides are TGTGCCAGCAGGGGGGGACAGCCCCCAGAGACCCAGTACTTC.

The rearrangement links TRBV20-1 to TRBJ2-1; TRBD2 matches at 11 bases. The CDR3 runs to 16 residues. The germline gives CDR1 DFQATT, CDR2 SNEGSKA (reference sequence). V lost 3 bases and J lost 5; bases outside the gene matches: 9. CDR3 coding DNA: TGCAGTGCTAGTCTCCCACTAGCGGGGGTCGACAATGAGCAGTTCTTC. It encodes CSASLPLAGVDNEQFF.

In DNA form, the CDR3 reads TGTGCCAGCAGGGCGGGACAGGGGTTTCAAGAGACCCAGTACTTC. This encodes CASRAGQGFQETQYF. V gene TRBV12-3 or TRBV12-4 combines with J gene TRBJ2-5; TRBD1 aligns across 10 bases. V was pared by 6 bases and J by 2 bases, with 6 bases of the junction left unmatched. This CDR3 has 15 amino acids.

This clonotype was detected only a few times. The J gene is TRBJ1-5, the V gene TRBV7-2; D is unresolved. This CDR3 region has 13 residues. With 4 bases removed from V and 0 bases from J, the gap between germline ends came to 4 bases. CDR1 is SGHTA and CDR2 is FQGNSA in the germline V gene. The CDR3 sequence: CASSSNSNQPQHF. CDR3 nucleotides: TGTGCCAGCAGCTCTAATAGCAATCAGCCCCAGCATTTT.